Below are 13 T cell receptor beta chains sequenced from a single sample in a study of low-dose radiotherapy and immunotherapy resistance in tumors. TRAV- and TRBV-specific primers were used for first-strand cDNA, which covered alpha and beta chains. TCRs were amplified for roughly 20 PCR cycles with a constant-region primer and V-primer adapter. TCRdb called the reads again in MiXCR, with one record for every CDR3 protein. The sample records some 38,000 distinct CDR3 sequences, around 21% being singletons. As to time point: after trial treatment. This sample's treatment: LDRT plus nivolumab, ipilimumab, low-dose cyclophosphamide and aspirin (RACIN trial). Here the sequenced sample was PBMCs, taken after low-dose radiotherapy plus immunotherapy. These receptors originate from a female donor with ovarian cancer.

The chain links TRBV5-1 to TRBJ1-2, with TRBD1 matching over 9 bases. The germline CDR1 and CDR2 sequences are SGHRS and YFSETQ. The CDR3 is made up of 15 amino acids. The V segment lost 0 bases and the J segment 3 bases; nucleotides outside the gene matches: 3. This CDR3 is CASSLDGQGYYGYTF. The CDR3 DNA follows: TGCGCCAGCAGCTTGGACGGACAGGGGTACTATGGCTACACCTTC.

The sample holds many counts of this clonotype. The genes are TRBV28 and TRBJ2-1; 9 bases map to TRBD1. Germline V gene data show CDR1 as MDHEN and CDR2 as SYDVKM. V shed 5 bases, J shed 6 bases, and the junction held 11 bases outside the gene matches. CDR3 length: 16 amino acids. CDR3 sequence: CASSPQPRTGANEQFF. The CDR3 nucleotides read TGTGCCAGCAGTCCACAACCAAGGACAGGGGCCAATGAGCAGTTCTTC.

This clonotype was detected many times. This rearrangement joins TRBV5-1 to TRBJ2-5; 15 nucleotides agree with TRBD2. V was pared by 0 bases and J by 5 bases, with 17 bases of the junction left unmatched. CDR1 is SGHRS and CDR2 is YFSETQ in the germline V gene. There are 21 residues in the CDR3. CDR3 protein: CASSLALPGLAGGPVKETQYF. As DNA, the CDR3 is TGCGCCAGCAGCTTGGCCCTGCCTGGACTAGCGGGGGGGCCGGTAAAGGAGACCCAGTACTTC.

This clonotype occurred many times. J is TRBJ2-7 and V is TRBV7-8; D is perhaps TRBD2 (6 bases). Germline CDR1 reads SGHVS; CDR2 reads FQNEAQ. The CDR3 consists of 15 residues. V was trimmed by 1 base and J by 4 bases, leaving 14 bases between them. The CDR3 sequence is CASSLGGIVAYEQYF. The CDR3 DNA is TGTGCCAGCAGCTTAGGCGGGATAGTCGCGTACGAGCAGTACTTC. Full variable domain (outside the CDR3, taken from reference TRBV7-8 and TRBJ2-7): GAGVSQSPRYKVAKRGQDVALRCDPISGHVSLFWYQQALGQGPEFLTYFQNEAQLDKSGLPSDRFFAERPEGSVSTLKIQRTQQEDSAVYLCASSLGGIVAYEQYFGPGTRLTVT.

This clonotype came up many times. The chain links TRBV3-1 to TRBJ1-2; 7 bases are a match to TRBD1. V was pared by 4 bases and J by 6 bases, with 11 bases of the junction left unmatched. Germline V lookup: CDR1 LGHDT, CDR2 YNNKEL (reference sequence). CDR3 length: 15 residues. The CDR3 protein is CASSRAGTETDGYTF. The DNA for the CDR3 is TGTGCCAGCAGCCGGGCCGGGACAGAAACGGATGGCTACACCTTC.

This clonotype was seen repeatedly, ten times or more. The CDR3 region is CASSLDGLEQFF. CDR3 DNA: TGTGCCAGCAGCTTGGATGGCCTCGAGCAGTTCTTC. The chain links TRBV5-4 to TRBJ2-1; no definite D call. This CDR3 contains 12 residues. Germline CDR1 reads SGHNT; CDR2 reads YYREEE (reference sequence). Trimming took off 0 bases at V and 10 bases at J, with 8 bases between the two ends.

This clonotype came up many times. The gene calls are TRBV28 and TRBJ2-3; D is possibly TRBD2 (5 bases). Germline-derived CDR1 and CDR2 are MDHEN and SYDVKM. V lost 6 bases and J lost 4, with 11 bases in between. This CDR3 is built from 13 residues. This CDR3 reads CASSREGADTQYF. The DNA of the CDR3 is TGTGCCAGCAGCCGTGAGGGCGCAGATACGCAGTATTTT.

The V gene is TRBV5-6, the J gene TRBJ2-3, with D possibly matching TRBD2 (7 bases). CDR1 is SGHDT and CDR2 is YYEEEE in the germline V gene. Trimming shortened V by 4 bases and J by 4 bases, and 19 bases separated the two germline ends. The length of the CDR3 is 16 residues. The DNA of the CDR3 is TGTGCCAGCAGCCCTAGCGGCTGGGGACATCCAGATACGCAGTATTTT. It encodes CASSPSGWGHPDTQYF.

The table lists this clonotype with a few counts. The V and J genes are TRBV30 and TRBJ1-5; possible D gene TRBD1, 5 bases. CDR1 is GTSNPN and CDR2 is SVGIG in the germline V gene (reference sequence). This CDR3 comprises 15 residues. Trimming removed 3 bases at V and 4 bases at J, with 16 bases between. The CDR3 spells CAWSRDVGMNQPQHF. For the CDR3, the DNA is TGTGCCTGGAGCCGGGACGTTGGTATGAATCAGCCCCAGCATTTT.

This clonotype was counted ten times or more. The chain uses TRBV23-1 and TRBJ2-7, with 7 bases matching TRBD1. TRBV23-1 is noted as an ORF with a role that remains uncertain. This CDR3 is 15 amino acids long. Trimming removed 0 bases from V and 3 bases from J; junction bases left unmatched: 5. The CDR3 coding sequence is TGCGCCAGCAGTCAATCGGGGACAGATTTCTACGAGCAGTACTTC. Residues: CASSQSGTDFYEQYF.

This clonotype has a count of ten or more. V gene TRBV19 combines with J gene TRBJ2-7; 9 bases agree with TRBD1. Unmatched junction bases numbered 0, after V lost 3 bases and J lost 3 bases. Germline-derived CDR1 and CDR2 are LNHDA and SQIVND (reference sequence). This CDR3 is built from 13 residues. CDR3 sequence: CASSMGQGYEQYF. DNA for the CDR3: TGTGCCAGTAGTATGGGACAGGGCTACGAGCAGTACTTC. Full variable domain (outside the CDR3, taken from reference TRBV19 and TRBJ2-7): DGGITQSPKYLFRKEGQNVTLSCEQNLNHDAMYWYRQDPGQGLRLIYYSQIVNDFQKGDIAEGYSVSREKKESFPLTVTSAQKNPTAFYLCASSMGQGYEQYFGPGTRLTVT.

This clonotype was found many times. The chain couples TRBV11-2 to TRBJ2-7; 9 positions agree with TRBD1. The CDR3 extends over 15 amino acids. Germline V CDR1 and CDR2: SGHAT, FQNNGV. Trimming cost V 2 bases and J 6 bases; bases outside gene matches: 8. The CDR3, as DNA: TGTGCCAGCAGCTTACAAAGGACAGGGGCGTCCGAGCAGTACTTC. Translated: CASSLQRTGASEQYF.

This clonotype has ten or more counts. The CDR3, as DNA: TGTGCCATCAGTGAGACAGGGAGAAGGTCACCCCTCCACTTT. Translating gives CAISETGRRSPLHF. V gene TRBV10-3 combines with J gene TRBJ1-6; possibly TRBD1 for D (6 bases). Trimming removed 2 bases at V and 10 bases at J, with 12 bases between. Germline V lookup: CDR1 ENHRY, CDR2 SYGVKD. The CDR3 length is 14 residues.